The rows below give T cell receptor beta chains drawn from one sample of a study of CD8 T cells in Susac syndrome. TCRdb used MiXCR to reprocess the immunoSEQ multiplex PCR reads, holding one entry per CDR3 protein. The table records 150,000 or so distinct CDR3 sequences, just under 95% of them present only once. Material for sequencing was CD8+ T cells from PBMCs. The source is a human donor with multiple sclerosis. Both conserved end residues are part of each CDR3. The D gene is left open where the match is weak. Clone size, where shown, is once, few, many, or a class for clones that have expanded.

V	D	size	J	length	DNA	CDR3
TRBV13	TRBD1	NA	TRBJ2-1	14	TGTGCCAGCAGCCCCTACAGGGGGCGGGATGAGCAGTTCTTC	CASSPYRGRDEQFF
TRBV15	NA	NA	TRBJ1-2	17	TGTGCCACCAGCCTAGGGGGGTTGGCAGGGCCTAACTATGGCTACACCTTC	CATSLGGLAGPNYGYTF
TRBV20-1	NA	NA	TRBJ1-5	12	TGCAGTGCTAGTCCCCGCAATCAGCCCCAGCATTTT	CSASPRNQPQHF
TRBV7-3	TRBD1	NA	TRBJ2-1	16	TGTGCCAGCAGCTTTCGGGACAGGAGCTCCTACAATGAGCAGTTCTTC	CASSFRDRSSYNEQFF
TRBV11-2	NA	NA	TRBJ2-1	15	TGTGCCAGCAGTCCCGGACGGAGAAAAGGAAATGAGCAGTTCTTC	CASSPGRRKGNEQFF
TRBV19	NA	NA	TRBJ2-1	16	TGTGCCAGTAGTCGGTCAGGGACGAGCTCCTACAATGAGCAGTTCTTC	CASSRSGTSSYNEQFF
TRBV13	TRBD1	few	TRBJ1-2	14	TGTGCCAGCAGCTCCCGGACAGGGAACTATGGCTACACCTTC	CASSSRTGNYGYTF
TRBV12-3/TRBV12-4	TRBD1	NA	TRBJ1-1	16	TGTGCCAGCAGTTTAGCCCCGGGACAGGGTTGGACTGAAGCTTTCTTT	CASSLAPGQGWTEAFF
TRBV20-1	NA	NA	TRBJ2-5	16	TGCAGTGCTAGACAGGTTGGCGCTCCAGGACGAGAGACCCAGTACTTC	CSARQVGAPGRETQYF
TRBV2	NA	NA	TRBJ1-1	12	TGTGCCAGCAAGGGTGGGGTTACTGAAGCTTTCTTT	CASKGGVTEAFF
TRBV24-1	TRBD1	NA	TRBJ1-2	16	TGTGCCACCAGTGATTTGCCCGGGACAGGGGACTATGGCTACACCTTC	CATSDLPGTGDYGYTF
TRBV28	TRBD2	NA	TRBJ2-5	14	TGTGCCAGCAGTCCACTAGCGGCCAAAGAGACCCAGTACTTC	CASSPLAAKETQYF
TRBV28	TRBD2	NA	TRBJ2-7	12	TGTGCCAGCAGTTGGCGGGGGACCGAGCAGTACTTC	CASSWRGTEQYF
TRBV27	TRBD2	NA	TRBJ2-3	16	TGTGCCAGCTCTCGGGGGGTGAGGGAATCCACAGATACGCAGTATTTT	CASSRGVRESTDTQYF
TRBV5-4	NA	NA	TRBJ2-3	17	TGTGCCAGCAGCTCAGGCCCCGGCGACTCTCTCTCAGATACGCAGTATTTT	CASSSGPGDSLSDTQYF
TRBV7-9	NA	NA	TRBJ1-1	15	TGTGCCAGCAGAGGCCCCTCGGGATCAAACACTGAAGCTTTCTTT	CASRGPSGSNTEAFF
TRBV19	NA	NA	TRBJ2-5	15	TGTGCCAGTAGTAGGCGGGGGACAAGAATTGAGACCCAGTACTTC	CASSRRGTRIETQYF
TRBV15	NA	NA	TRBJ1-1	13	TGTGCCACCAGCACCAAACGGGTTACTGAAGCTTTCTTT	CATSTKRVTEAFF
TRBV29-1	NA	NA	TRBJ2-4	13	TGCAGCGTTGGATCCGCAGCCAAAAACATTCAGTACTTC	CSVGSAAKNIQYF
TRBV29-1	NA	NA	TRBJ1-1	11	TGCAGCGTTGAGGACGCAGGAGAAGCTTTCTTT	CSVEDAGEAFF
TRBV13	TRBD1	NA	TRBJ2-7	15	TGTGCCAGCAGGTCGCCGGGACAGGGTATCTACGAGCAGTACTTC	CASRSPGQGIYEQYF
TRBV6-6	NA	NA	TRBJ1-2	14	TGTGCCAGCAGTTACTCGGAAGGGCCCTATGGCTACACCTTC	CASSYSEGPYGYTF
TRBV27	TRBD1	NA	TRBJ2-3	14	TGTGCCAGCAGTCTGACAGGGGCAACAGATACGCAGTATTTT	CASSLTGATDTQYF
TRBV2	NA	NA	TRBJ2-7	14	TGTGCCAGCAGGGAGGCGAGGCGTACCTACGAGCAGTACTTC	CASREARRTYEQYF
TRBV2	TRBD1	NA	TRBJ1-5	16	TGTGCCAGCAGTCGGGACAGGACGAGGGGAAATCAGCCCCAGCATTTT	CASSRDRTRGNQPQHF